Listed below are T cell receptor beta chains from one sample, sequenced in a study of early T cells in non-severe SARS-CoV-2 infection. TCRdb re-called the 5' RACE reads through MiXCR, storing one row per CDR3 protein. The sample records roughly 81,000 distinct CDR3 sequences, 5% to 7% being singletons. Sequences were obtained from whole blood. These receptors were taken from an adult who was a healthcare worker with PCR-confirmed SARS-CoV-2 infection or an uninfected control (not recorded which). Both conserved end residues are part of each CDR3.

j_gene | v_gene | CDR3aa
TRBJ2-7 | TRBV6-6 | CASCRLAAYEQYF
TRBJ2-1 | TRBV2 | CASSEVYSNNEQFF
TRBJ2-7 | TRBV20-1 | CSVLRPGLYEQYF
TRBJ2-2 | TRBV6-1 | CASSAGTGSTGELFF
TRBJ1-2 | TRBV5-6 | CASSPGQIYYGYTF
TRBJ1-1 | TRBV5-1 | CASSLIQGPNTEAFF
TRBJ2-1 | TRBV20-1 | CSAKSGWIDEQFF
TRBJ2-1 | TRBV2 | CASSLSGRAHEQFF
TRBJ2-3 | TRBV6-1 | CASSESGPRTQYF
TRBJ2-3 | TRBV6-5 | CASSYSTATDTQYF
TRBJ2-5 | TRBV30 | CAWRHSGGETQYF
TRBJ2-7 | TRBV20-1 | CSANSGTGRHEQYF
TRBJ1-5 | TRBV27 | CASSPSPPRTGGKPQHF
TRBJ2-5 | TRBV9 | CASSVEGTGVKETQYF
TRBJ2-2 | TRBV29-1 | CSVVSGGTGELFF
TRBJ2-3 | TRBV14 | CASSRGADTQYF
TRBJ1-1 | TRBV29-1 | CSAETVVSEAFF
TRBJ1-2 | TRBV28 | CASSRGDRTLWTF
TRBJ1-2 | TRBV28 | CATNSDSIYGYTF
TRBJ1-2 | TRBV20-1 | CSAPGQGNYGYTF
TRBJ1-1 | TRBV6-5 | CASSNLQGPNTEAFF
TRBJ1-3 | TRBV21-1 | CASSTIFPGAPEILSSGNTIYF
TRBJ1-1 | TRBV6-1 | CASSDDFRGSPSGAFF
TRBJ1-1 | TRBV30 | CAWSVWGQNTEAFF
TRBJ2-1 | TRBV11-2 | CASSLDQPPREQFF
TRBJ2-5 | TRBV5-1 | CASSLDAGGAKTQYF
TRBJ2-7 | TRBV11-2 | CASSPIAGAYEQYF
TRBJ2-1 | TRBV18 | CASSRIKDNEQFF
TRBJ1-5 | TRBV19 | CASSIPPTGNGPQHF
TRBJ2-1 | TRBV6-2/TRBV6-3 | CASSYSSGSNNEQFF
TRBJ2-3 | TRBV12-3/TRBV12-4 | CASSKITDTQYF
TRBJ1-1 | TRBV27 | CASRKRGSNTEAFF
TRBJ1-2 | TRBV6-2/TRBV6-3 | CASSARDRENYGYTF
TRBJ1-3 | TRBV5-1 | CASSETQSSGNTIYF
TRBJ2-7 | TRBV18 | CASSYNPGQGSHEQYF
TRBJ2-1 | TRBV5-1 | CASSQTGGALNEQFF
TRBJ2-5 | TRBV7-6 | CASSLPTTRQETQYF
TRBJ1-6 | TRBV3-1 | CASSLVPESPLHF
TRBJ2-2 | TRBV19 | CASSRAYGTGELFF
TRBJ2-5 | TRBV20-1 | CSAEGGRSETQYF
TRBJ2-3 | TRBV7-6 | CASSPTPDYHTQYF
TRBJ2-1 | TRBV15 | CATSRDLAGGPGEQFF
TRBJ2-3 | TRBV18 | CASSPPPGRDTQYF
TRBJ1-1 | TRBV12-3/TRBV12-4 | CASSLREEAFF
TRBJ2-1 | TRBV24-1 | CATSDPTGSSYNEQFF
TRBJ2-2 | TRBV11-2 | CASSFQTGGRTGELFF
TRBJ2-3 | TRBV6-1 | CASSEATGGQFDTQYF
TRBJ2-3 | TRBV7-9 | CASSLAGFLADTQYF
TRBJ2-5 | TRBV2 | CASSLNRGGTQYF
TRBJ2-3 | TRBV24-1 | CATSLAGDTDTQYF
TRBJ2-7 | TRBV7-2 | CASSLRYDSYEQYF
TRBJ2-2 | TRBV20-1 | CSAATSGGRGELFF
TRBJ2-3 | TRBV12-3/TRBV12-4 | CASSFLGTDTQYF
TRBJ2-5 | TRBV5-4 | CASSPRQGGQETQYF
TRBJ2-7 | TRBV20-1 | CSAQTGGVYEQYF
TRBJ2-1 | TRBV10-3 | CAVGRRDIADEQFF
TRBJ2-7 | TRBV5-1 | CASSPGSSRISYEQYF